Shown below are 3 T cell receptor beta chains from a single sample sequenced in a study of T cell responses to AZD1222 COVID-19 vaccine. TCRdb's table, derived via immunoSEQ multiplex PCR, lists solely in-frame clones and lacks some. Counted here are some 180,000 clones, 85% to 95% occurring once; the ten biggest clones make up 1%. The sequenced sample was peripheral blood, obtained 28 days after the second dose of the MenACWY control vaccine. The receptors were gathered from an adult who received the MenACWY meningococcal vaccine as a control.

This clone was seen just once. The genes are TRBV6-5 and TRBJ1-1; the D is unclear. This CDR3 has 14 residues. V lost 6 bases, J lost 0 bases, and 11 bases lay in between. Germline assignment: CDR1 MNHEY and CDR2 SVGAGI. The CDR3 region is CASSSFGMNTEAFF. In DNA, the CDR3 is TGTGCCAGCAGCTCCTTTGGGATGAACACTGAAGCTTTCTTT.

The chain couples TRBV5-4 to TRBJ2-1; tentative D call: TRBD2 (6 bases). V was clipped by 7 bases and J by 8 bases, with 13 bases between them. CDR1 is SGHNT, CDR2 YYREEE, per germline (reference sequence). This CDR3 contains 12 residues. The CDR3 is CASQDGGYEQFF. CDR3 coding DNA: TGTGCCAGCCAGGATGGGGGGTATGAGCAGTTCTTC.

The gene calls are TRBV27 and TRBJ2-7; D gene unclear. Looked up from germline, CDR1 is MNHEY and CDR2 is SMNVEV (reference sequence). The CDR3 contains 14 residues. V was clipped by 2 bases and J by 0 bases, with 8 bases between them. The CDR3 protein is CASSLGDLSYEQYF. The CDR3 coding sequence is TGTGCCAGCAGTTTAGGGGATCTCTCCTACGAGCAGTACTTC.